This T cell receptor (beta chain) was identified in a study of cytomegalovirus exposure and HLA in healthy donors. Overall study context: The same platform was used for the 100 to 150 validation repertoires as for the 666 first-cohort repertoires, as reported in a later analysis. Study results and limitations: In the approximately 130 validation repertoires, a later analysis found that first-cohort TCR clusters tended to co-occur. In vitro experiments confirmed that three CMV-associated chains were specific for CMV antigens. The study listed roughly 160 cytomegalovirus-associated TCR beta chains.

On this clone: The antigen is unknown.

Assay: immunoSEQ multiplex PCR; the TCRdb copy retains only in-frame clones and omits some. Of roughly 190,000 clones detected, roughly 82% appear once; the ten largest clones hold more than 1.1%. Germline V gene lookup returns CDR1 SGHAT and CDR2 FQNNGV. J lost 7 bases, V lost 5 bases, and 9 bases had no gene match. This CDR3 region has 15 residues. The clonotype originates from a woman under 30 in good health and CMV-seronegative. The V gene is TRBV11-2, the J gene TRBJ2-1, with 9 bases aligning to TRBD2. Sequencing input: PBMCs. DNA for the CDR3: TGTGCCAGCAGCCTGACTGGCGGGAGGGGGAATGAGCAGTTCTTC. Translated: CASSLTGGRGNEQFF.